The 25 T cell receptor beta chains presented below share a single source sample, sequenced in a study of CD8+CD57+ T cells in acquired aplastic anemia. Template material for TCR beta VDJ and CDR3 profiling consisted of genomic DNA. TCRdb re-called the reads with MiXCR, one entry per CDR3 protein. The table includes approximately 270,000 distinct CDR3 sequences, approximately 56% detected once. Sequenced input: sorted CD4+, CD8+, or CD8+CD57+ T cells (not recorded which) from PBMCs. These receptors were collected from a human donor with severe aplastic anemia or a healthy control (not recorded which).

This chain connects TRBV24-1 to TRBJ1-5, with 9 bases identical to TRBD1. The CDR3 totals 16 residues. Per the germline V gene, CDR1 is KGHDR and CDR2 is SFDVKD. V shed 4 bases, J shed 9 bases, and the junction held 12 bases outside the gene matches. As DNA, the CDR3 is TGTGCCACCAGTGACTCCGGACAGGGGAGGTTTTCGCCCCAGCATTTT. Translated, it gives CATSDSGQGRFSPQHF.

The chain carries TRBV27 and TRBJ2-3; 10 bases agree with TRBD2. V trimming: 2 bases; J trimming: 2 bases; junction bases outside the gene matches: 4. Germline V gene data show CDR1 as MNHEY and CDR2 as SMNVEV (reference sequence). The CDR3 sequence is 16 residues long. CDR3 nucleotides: TGTGCCAGCAGTTTAGGGACTAGCGAGACCACAGATACGCAGTATTTT. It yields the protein CASSLGTSETTDTQYF.

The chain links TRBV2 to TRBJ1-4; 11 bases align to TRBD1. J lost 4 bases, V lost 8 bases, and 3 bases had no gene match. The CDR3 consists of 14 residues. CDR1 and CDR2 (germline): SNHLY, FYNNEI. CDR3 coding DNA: TGTGCCAGCGCTGGGACAGGGGGTAATGAAAAACTGTTTTTT. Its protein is CASAGTGGNEKLFF.

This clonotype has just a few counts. The CDR3 is CASSLAGNQYF. The DNA of the CDR3 is TGTGCCAGCAGCTTAGCCGGGAATCAGTATTTT. V is TRBV7-9 and J is TRBJ2-3; D is possibly TRBD2 (5 bases). The CDR3 spans 11 residues. Trimming shortened V by 0 bases and J by 12 bases, and 7 bases separated the two germline ends. Per germline, CDR1 SEHNR and CDR2 FQNEAQ (reference sequence).

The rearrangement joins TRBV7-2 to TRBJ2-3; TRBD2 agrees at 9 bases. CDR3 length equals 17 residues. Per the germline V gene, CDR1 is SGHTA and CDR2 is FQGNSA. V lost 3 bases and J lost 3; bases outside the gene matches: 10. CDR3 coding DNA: TGTGCCAGCAGCTTTGGGACTAGCTTGGTTTTGACAGATACGCAGTATTTT. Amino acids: CASSFGTSLVLTDTQYF.

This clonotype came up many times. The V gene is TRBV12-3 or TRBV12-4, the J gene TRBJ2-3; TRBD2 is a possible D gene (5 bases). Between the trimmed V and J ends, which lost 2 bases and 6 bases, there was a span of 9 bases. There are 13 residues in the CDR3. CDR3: CASSLTRADTQYF. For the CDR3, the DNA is TGTGCCAGCAGTTTAACGCGGGCTGATACGCAGTATTTT.

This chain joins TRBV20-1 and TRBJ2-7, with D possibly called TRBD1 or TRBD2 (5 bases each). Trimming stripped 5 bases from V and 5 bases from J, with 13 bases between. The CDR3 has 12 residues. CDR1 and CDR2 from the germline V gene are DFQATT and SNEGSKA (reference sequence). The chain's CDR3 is CSAPRDGHEQYF. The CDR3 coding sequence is TGCAGTGCTCCTCGGGACGGACACGAGCAGTACTTC.

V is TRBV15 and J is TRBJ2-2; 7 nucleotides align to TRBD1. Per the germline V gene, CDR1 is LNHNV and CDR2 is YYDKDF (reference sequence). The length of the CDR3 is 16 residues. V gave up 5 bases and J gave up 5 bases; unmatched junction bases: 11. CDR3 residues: CATSAPDRDGTGELFF. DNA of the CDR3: TGTGCCACCAGCGCCCCCGACAGGGATGGGACCGGGGAGCTGTTTTTT.

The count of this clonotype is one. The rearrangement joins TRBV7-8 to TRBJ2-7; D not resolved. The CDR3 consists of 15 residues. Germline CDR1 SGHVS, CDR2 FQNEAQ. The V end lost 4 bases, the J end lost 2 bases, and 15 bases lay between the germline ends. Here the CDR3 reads CASSSREGKAYEQYF. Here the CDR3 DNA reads TGTGCCAGCAGCTCCCGAGAAGGGAAGGCCTACGAGCAGTACTTC.

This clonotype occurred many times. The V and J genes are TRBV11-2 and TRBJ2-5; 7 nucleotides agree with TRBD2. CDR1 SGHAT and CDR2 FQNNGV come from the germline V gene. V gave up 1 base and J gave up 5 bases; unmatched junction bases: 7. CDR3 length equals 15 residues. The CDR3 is CASSLARLAPETQYF. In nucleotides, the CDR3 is TGTGCCAGCAGCTTAGCTAGACTAGCTCCCGAGACCCAGTACTTC. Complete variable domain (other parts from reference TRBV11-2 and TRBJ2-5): EAGVAQSPRYKIIEKRQSVAFWCNPISGHATLYWYQQILGQGPKLLIQFQNNGVVDDSQLPKDRFSAERLKGVDSTLKIQPAKLEDSAVYLCASSLARLAPETQYFGPGTRLLVL.

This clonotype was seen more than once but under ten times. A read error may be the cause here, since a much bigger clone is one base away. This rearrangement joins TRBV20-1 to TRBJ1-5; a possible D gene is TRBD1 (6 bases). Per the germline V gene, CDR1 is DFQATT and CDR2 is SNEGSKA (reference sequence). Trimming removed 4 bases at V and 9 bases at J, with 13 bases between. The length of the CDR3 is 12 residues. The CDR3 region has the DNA TGCAGTGCTACAGGAGGGGGTCGGCCCCAGCATTTT. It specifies CSATGGGRPQHF.

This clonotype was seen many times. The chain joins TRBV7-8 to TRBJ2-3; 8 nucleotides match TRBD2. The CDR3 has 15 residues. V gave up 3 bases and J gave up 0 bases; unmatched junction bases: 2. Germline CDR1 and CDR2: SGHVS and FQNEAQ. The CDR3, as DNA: TGTGCCAGCAGCTTTAGCGGGGCGAGCACAGATACGCAGTATTTT. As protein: CASSFSGASTDTQYF.

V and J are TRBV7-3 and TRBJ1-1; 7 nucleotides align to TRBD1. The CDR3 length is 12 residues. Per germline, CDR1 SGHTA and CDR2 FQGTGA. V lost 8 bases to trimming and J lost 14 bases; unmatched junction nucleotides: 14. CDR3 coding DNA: TGTGCCAGCGGGAGGGGAGACAGGGTCCTCTTCTTT. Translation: CASGRGDRVLFF.

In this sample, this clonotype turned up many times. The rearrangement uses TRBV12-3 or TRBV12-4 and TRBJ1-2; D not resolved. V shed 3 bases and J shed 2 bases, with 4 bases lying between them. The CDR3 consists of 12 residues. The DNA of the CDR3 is TGTGCCAGCAGTTTTAGCAACTATGGCTACACCTTC. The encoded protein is CASSFSNYGYTF.

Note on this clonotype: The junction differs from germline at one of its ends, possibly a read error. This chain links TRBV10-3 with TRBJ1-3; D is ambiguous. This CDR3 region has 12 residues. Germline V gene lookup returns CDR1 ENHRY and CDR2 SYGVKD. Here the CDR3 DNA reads TGTGCCATCAAAGGTGCTGGAATCACCATATATTTT. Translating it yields CAIKGAGITIYF.

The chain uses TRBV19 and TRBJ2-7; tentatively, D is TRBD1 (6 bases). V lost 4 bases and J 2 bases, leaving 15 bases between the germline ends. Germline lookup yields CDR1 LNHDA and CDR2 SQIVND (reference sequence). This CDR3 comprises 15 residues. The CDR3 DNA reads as TGTGCCAGTAGTAAGGGGGACACGATGACCTACGAGCAGTACTTC. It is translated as CASSKGDTMTYEQYF.

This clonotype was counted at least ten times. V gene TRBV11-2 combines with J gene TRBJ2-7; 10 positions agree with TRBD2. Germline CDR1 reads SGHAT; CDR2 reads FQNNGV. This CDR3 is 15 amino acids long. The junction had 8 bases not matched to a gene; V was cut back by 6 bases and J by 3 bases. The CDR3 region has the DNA TGTGCCAGCAGTTCCAGCGGGGGGGCCTTCTACGAGCAGTACTTC. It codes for CASSSSGGAFYEQYF.

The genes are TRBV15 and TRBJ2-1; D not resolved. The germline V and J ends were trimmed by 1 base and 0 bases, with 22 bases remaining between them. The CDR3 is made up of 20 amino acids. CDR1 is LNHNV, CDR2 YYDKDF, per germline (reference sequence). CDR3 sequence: CATSRALLTASHSSYNEQFF. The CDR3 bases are TGTGCCACCAGCAGAGCTCTATTAACTGCATCCCACAGCTCCTACAATGAGCAGTTCTTC.

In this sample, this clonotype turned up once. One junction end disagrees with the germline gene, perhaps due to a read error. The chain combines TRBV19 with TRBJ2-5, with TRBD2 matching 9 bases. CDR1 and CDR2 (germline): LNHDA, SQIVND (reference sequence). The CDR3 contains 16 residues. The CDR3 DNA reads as TGTGCCAGTAGTAGAGACGGAGCGGGGGGCCAAAAGACCCAGTACTTC. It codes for CASSRDGAGGQKTQYF.

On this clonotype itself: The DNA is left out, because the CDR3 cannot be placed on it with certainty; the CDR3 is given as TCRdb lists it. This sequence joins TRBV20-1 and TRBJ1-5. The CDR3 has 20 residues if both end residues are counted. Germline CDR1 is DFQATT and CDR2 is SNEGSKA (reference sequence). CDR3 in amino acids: CSFYICSARVAESGNQPQHF.

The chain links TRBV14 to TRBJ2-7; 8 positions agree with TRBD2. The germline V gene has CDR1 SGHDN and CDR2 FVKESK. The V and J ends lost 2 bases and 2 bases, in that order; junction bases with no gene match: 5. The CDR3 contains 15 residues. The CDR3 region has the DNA TGTGCCAGCAGCCAAAGGGCTAGCGGGCCCTACGAGCAGTACTTC. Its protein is CASSQRASGPYEQYF.

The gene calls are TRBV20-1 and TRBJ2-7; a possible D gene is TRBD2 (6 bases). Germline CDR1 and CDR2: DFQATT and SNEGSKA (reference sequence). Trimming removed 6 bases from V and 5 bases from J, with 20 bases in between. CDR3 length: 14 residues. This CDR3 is CSAPPPGGAHEQYF. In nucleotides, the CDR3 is TGCAGTGCCCCACCCCCCGGGGGAGCCCACGAGCAGTACTTC.

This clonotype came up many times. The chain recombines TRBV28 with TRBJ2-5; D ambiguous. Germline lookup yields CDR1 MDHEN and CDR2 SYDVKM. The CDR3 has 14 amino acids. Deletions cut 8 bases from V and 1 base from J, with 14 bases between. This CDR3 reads CASGSQIPQETQYF. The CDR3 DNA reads TGTGCCAGCGGGTCACAAATCCCCCAAGAGACCCAGTACTTC.

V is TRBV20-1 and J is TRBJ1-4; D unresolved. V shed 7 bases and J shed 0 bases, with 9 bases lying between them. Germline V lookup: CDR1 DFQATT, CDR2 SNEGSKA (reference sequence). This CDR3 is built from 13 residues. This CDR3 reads CSVRAATNEKLFF. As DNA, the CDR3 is TGCAGTGTGCGGGCTGCAACTAATGAAAAACTGTTTTTT.

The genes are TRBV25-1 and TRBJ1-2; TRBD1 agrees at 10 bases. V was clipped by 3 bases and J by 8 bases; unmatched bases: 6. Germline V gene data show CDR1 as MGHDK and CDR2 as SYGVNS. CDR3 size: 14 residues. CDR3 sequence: CASSDPGTGDGYTF. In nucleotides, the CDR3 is TGTGCCAGCAGTGACCCTGGGACAGGGGACGGCTACACCTTC.